Listed below are T cell receptor beta chains from one sample, sequenced in a study of T cell clonotyping in hematopoietic cell transplantation. Only in-frame clones appear in the TCRdb table, and some are missing; sequencing was by immunoSEQ multiplex PCR. The table records 15,000 to 20,000 clones, roughly 77% of them present only once. Specimen: peripheral blood mononuclear cells, collected before stem cell transplant. The receptor set was obtained from a man between 60 and 75 years old with acute myeloid leukemia. Some clones in this sample may be carry-over from other donors' samples. Each CDR3 is given with its conserved first and last residue. Each record gives: clone size, V gene, D gene, J gene, CDR3 protein, CDR3 DNA. A D gene is named only where the DNA matches it firmly. Clone sizes are given selectively: once, few, many, or a class where the clone is expanded.

clone_size: few
v_call: TRBV2
d_call: .
j_call: TRBJ1-5
cdr3_aa: CASSQVTTADQPQHF
cdr3_nt: TGTGCCAGCAGTCAGGTAACGACCGCCGATCAGCCCCAGCATTTT

clone_size: .
v_call: TRBV7-9
d_call: .
j_call: TRBJ1-1
cdr3_aa: CASSFQGPTEAFF
cdr3_nt: TGTGCCAGCAGCTTTCAGGGGCCCACTGAAGCTTTCTTT

clone_size: .
v_call: TRBV27
d_call: TRBD1
j_call: TRBJ1-1
cdr3_aa: CASSLPGGQNTEAFF
cdr3_nt: TGTGCCAGCAGTTTACCAGGGGGCCAGAACACTGAAGCTTTCTTT

clone_size: .
v_call: TRBV5-1
d_call: .
j_call: TRBJ1-3
cdr3_aa: CASRMGMGGNTIYF
cdr3_nt: TGCGCCAGCAGGATGGGCATGGGAGGAAACACCATATATTTT

clone_size: .
v_call: TRBV25-1
d_call: .
j_call: TRBJ2-2
cdr3_aa: CASSEGLGGLFF
cdr3_nt: TGTGCCAGCAGTGAAGGATTAGGAGGGCTGTTTTTT

clone_size: .
v_call: TRBV10-3
d_call: TRBD1
j_call: TRBJ1-1
cdr3_aa: CAISEPDRGKNTEAFF
cdr3_nt: TGTGCCATCAGTGAGCCAGACAGGGGGAAGAACACTGAAGCTTTCTTT

clone_size: .
v_call: TRBV5-4
d_call: .
j_call: TRBJ1-1
cdr3_aa: CASSLAFGGQNTEAFF
cdr3_nt: TGTGCCAGCAGCTTGGCCTTTGGGGGGCAGAACACTGAAGCTTTCTTT

clone_size: .
v_call: TRBV25-1
d_call: .
j_call: TRBJ2-7
cdr3_aa: CASSDPGPTVEQYF
cdr3_nt: TGTGCCAGCAGTGATCCGGGACCAACGGTCGAGCAGTACTTC

clone_size: .
v_call: TRBV6-5
d_call: TRBD2
j_call: TRBJ2-7
cdr3_aa: CASSYGGGQSYEQYF
cdr3_nt: TGTGCCAGCAGTTACGGCGGGGGGCAATCCTACGAGCAGTACTTC

clone_size: .
v_call: TRBV6-6
d_call: TRBD1
j_call: TRBJ2-4
cdr3_aa: CASSYSTGQGIQYF
cdr3_nt: TGTGCCAGCAGTTACTCAACGGGACAGGGCATTCAGTACTTC

clone_size: .
v_call: TRBV19
d_call: .
j_call: TRBJ2-3
cdr3_aa: CASTSRGIPGADTQYF
cdr3_nt: TGTGCCAGTACCTCCCGAGGGATTCCGGGGGCAGATACGCAGTATTTT

clone_size: .
v_call: TRBV30
d_call: .
j_call: TRBJ1-1
cdr3_aa: CAWSGSYGPRNTEAFF
cdr3_nt: TGTGCCTGGAGTGGATCTTATGGACCTAGGAACACTGAAGCTTTCTTT

clone_size: medium-sized
v_call: TRBV13
d_call: TRBD1
j_call: TRBJ2-2
cdr3_aa: CASSLVRGTGGSGELFF
cdr3_nt: TGTGCCAGCAGCTTAGTACGCGGGACAGGGGGCTCCGGGGAGCTGTTTTTT

clone_size: .
v_call: TRBV5-5
d_call: TRBD2
j_call: TRBJ2-1
cdr3_aa: CASSSQAGSHNEQFF
cdr3_nt: TGTGCCAGCAGCTCCCAAGCGGGGAGCCACAATGAGCAGTTCTTC

clone_size: .
v_call: TRBV7-3
d_call: .
j_call: TRBJ1-2
cdr3_aa: CASSANTGGDSGYTF
cdr3_nt: TGTGCCAGCAGCGCCAATACAGGAGGAGATAGCGGCTACACCTTC

clone_size: .
v_call: TRBV5-1
d_call: .
j_call: TRBJ2-7
cdr3_aa: CASSYTGAYEQYF
cdr3_nt: TGCGCCAGCAGCTACACCGGGGCCTACGAGCAGTACTTC

clone_size: .
v_call: TRBV30
d_call: .
j_call: TRBJ1-5
cdr3_aa: CAWTVDGPDQPQHF
cdr3_nt: TGTGCCTGGACCGTAGACGGTCCGGATCAGCCCCAGCATTTT

clone_size: .
v_call: TRBV14
d_call: TRBD1
j_call: TRBJ2-7
cdr3_aa: CASSTRPLGTGGEQYF
cdr3_nt: TGTGCCAGCAGCACGAGACCCCTCGGGACAGGTGGTGAGCAGTACTTC

clone_size: .
v_call: TRBV18
d_call: .
j_call: TRBJ2-7
cdr3_aa: CASCRGVSSYEQYF
cdr3_nt: TGTGCCAGCTGTAGAGGGGTGAGCTCCTACGAGCAGTACTTC

clone_size: .
v_call: TRBV9
d_call: .
j_call: TRBJ2-3
cdr3_aa: CASSVESGTDTQYF
cdr3_nt: TGTGCCAGCAGCGTAGAAAGTGGGACAGATACGCAGTATTTT

clone_size: .
v_call: TRBV4-2
d_call: .
j_call: TRBJ1-2
cdr3_aa: CASSQDGSGTYGYTF
cdr3_nt: TGTGCCAGCAGCCAAGATGGCAGCGGGACCTATGGCTACACCTTC

clone_size: .
v_call: TRBV6-5
d_call: .
j_call: TRBJ2-1
cdr3_aa: CASSYGHPGYNEQFF
cdr3_nt: TGTGCCAGCAGTTACGGGCACCCTGGGTACAATGAGCAGTTCTTC

clone_size: .
v_call: TRBV7-3
d_call: .
j_call: TRBJ2-1
cdr3_aa: CASSPLSSTTYEQFF
cdr3_nt: TGTGCCAGCAGCCCGCTCAGCAGTACAACCTATGAGCAGTTCTTC

clone_size: .
v_call: TRBV11-2
d_call: .
j_call: TRBJ2-7
cdr3_aa: CASSLDKGAYEQYF
cdr3_nt: TGTGCCAGCAGCTTAGATAAAGGAGCCTACGAGCAGTACTTC

clone_size: .
v_call: TRBV5-5
d_call: .
j_call: TRBJ2-7
cdr3_aa: CASSLEENGAYEQYF
cdr3_nt: TGTGCCAGCAGCTTGGAGGAAAACGGGGCCTACGAGCAGTACTTC

clone_size: .
v_call: TRBV30
d_call: TRBD2
j_call: TRBJ2-1
cdr3_aa: CAWRGLAGSNEQFF
cdr3_nt: TGTGCCTGGAGGGGACTAGCGGGGAGTAATGAGCAGTTCTTC

clone_size: .
v_call: TRBV6-5
d_call: .
j_call: TRBJ2-2
cdr3_aa: CASSSGLHTGELFF
cdr3_nt: TGTGCCAGCAGTTCGGGACTCCACACCGGGGAGCTGTTTTTT

clone_size: .
v_call: TRBV20-1
d_call: .
j_call: TRBJ2-1
cdr3_aa: CSAGSYNEQFF
cdr3_nt: TGCAGTGCTGGTAGTTACAATGAGCAGTTCTTC

clone_size: .
v_call: TRBV6-6
d_call: .
j_call: TRBJ1-1
cdr3_aa: CASIPPGTLMNTEAFF
cdr3_nt: TGTGCCAGCATCCCCCCCGGGACCCTCATGAACACTGAAGCTTTCTTT

clone_size: .
v_call: TRBV25-1
d_call: .
j_call: TRBJ1-5
cdr3_aa: CASSEGTGNQPQHF
cdr3_nt: TGTGCCAGCAGTGAGGGCACAGGGAATCAGCCCCAGCATTTT

clone_size: .
v_call: TRBV7-3
d_call: TRBD2
j_call: TRBJ2-3
cdr3_aa: CASSLSGGSTDTQYF
cdr3_nt: TGTGCCAGCAGCTTGAGCGGGGGGAGCACAGATACGCAGTATTTT

clone_size: .
v_call: TRBV27
d_call: .
j_call: TRBJ2-7
cdr3_aa: CASSLTGAEQYF
cdr3_nt: TGTGCCAGCAGTTTAACGGGGGCCGAGCAGTACTTC

clone_size: .
v_call: TRBV6-5
d_call: .
j_call: TRBJ1-2
cdr3_aa: CASRTLTGSRHGYTF
cdr3_nt: TGTGCCAGCAGAACCCTGACAGGCTCTCGGCATGGCTACACCTTC

clone_size: few
v_call: TRBV15
d_call: .
j_call: TRBJ1-1
cdr3_aa: CATSRKKGVEAFF
cdr3_nt: TGTGCCACCAGCAGAAAAAAGGGGGTTGAAGCTTTCTTT

clone_size: .
v_call: TRBV27
d_call: .
j_call: TRBJ1-2
cdr3_aa: CASSPGEVRYGYTF
cdr3_nt: TGTGCCAGCAGTCCGGGCGAGGTGCGCTATGGCTACACCTTC

clone_size: .
v_call: TRBV7-8
d_call: .
j_call: TRBJ1-4
cdr3_aa: CASSLRGEHIQTEKLFF
cdr3_nt: TGTGCCAGCAGCTTAAGAGGGGAACACATACAGACGGAAAAACTGTTTTTT

clone_size: .
v_call: TRBV13
d_call: TRBD2
j_call: TRBJ2-3
cdr3_aa: CASSLEGGGAPSTDTQYF
cdr3_nt: TGTGCCAGCAGCTTAGAGGGCGGGGGGGCACCTAGCACAGATACGCAGTATTTT

clone_size: .
v_call: TRBV5-1
d_call: TRBD1
j_call: TRBJ1-2
cdr3_aa: CASSLIPGTGKGYTF
cdr3_nt: TGCGCCAGCAGCCTTATACCCGGGACAGGGAAAGGCTACACCTTC

clone_size: .
v_call: TRBV4-1
d_call: .
j_call: TRBJ1-1
cdr3_aa: CASSQEWGTEAFF
cdr3_nt: TGCGCCAGCAGCCAAGAATGGGGGACTGAAGCTTTCTTT

clone_size: .
v_call: TRBV6-1
d_call: TRBD1
j_call: TRBJ2-3
cdr3_aa: CASSESQGASDTQYF
cdr3_nt: TGTGCCAGCAGTGAGTCACAGGGGGCATCAGATACGCAGTATTTT

clone_size: .
v_call: TRBV10-3
d_call: TRBD1
j_call: TRBJ1-2
cdr3_aa: CAISESNWDSGYTF
cdr3_nt: TGTGCCATCAGTGAGTCAAATTGGGACAGTGGCTACACCTTC

clone_size: once
v_call: TRBV12-5
d_call: .
j_call: TRBJ2-7
cdr3_aa: CASGLGRLYEQYF
cdr3_nt: TGTGCTAGTGGTTTGGGGCGTCTCTACGAGCAGTACTTC

clone_size: few
v_call: TRBV4-2
d_call: TRBD1
j_call: TRBJ2-5
cdr3_aa: CASSQTGGNRETQYF
cdr3_nt: TGTGCCAGCAGCCAGACAGGGGGGAATCGAGAGACCCAGTACTTC

clone_size: .
v_call: TRBV11-2
d_call: .
j_call: TRBJ2-7
cdr3_aa: CASSLDSVREGVHEQYF
cdr3_nt: TGTGCCAGCAGCTTAGATTCGGTCCGGGAAGGGGTCCACGAGCAGTACTTC

clone_size: .
v_call: TRBV7-9
d_call: .
j_call: TRBJ2-2
cdr3_aa: CASSLPGTGELFF
cdr3_nt: TGTGCCAGCAGCTTGCCGGGCACCGGGGAGCTGTTTTTT

clone_size: .
v_call: TRBV7-3
d_call: TRBD2
j_call: TRBJ2-2
cdr3_aa: CASSLRTSGPGELFF
cdr3_nt: TGTGCCAGCAGCCTTCGGACTAGCGGGCCCGGGGAGCTGTTTTTT

clone_size: .
v_call: TRBV6-6
d_call: .
j_call: TRBJ1-1
cdr3_aa: CATGSTETNTEAFF
cdr3_nt: TGTGCCACCGGATCGACGGAGACTAACACTGAAGCTTTCTTT

clone_size: .
v_call: TRBV29-1
d_call: .
j_call: TRBJ2-7
cdr3_aa: CSVAQGGTIYEQYF
cdr3_nt: TGCAGCGTTGCCCAGGGGGGGACTATATACGAGCAGTACTTC

clone_size: .
v_call: TRBV29-1
d_call: .
j_call: TRBJ1-2
cdr3_aa: CSVTAGTYYGYTF
cdr3_nt: TGCAGCGTTACAGCCGGGACATACTATGGCTACACCTTC

clone_size: once
v_call: TRBV2
d_call: .
j_call: TRBJ1-2
cdr3_aa: CASSEAGLAGVRTF
cdr3_nt: TGTGCCAGCAGTGAAGCAGGCCTGGCAGGGGTTAGAACCTTC

clone_size: .
v_call: TRBV29-1
d_call: TRBD1
j_call: TRBJ2-7
cdr3_aa: CSVEAPGTVGVDWSEQYF
cdr3_nt: TGCAGCGTTGAAGCCCCAGGGACAGTGGGGGTTGATTGGAGCGAGCAGTACTTC

clone_size: .
v_call: TRBV28
d_call: .
j_call: TRBJ2-7
cdr3_aa: CASSLRVLHEQYF
cdr3_nt: TGTGCCAGCAGCCTCAGGGTGTTACACGAGCAGTACTTC